This T cell receptor beta chain derives from a study of T cell responses to AZD1222 COVID-19 vaccine. The assay was immunoSEQ multiplex PCR, and TCRdb's table has in-frame clones only and misses some. The repertoire holds 90,000 to 110,000 clones, with approximately 90% as singletons. The V segment lost 4 bases and the J segment 4 bases; nucleotides outside the gene matches: 5. The CDR3 extends over 14 amino acids. Germline assignment: CDR1 SGDLS and CDR2 YYNGEE. The sequence was collected from an adult in good health. This material consisted of peripheral blood, taken on day 0 of AZD1222 vaccination. The rearrangement links TRBV9 to TRBJ1-2, with TRBD1 identical over 9 bases. The CDR3 sequence is CASSQQGASYGYTF. The DNA of the CDR3 is TGTGCCAGCAGCCAACAGGGGGCTTCCTATGGCTACACCTTC.